The entry that follows covers one T cell receptor beta chain sequence. One entry per CDR3 protein results from TCRdb running MiXCR on the PCR reads. The sample lists about 20,000 distinct CDR3 sequences, approximately 49% occurring once. V dropped 10 bases and J dropped 12; count of bases not matched to a gene: 16. The germline V gene has CDR1 ENHRY and CDR2 SYGVKD. The CDR3 is 14 residues long. This sample is part of a study of CD4 and CD8 cells across lung adenocarcinoma regions. The chain uses TRBV10-3 and TRBJ2-4; 9 nucleotides match TRBD1. Sequenced input: CD8+ T cells from the center of a lung tumor. The sequence derives from a female donor with lung adenocarcinoma. The CD4 and CD8 labels of this study may be unreliable. The CDR3 nucleotides read TGTGCCACCAAGGTCCCGGGACAGGGAGAGACTCAGTACTTC. Its protein product is CATKVPGQGETQYF.